Below, 23 T cell receptor beta chains from the same sample are listed, as sequenced in a study of T cell responses to AZD1222 COVID-19 vaccine. The protocol was immunoSEQ multiplex PCR, while the TCRdb copy is restricted to in-frame clones and leaves out a portion. The table has 130,000 or so clones, around 85% seen once. The sequencing used peripheral blood, collected 28 days after the second dose of the MenACWY control vaccine. Source of these receptors: an adult who received the MenACWY meningococcal vaccine as a control.

V is TRBV24-1 and J is TRBJ1-5; maybe TRBD1 (6 bases). Germline V CDR1 and CDR2: KGHDR, SFDVKD. The germline V and J ends were trimmed by 2 bases and 3 bases, with 10 bases remaining between them. This CDR3 has 15 residues. CDR3 sequence (DNA): TGTGCCACCAGTGATTCCGGACAGATCAATCAGCCCCAGCATTTT. Translated: CATSDSGQINQPQHF.

Only one count was recorded for this clone. This sequence joins TRBV5-1 and TRBJ1-3, with D unclear. The V gene's germline CDR1 is SGHRS and CDR2 YFSETQ. This CDR3 contains 15 residues. V lost 1 base and J 0 bases, leaving 8 bases between the germline ends. The CDR3 protein is CASSLTGDSGNTIYF. The CDR3 bases are TGCGCCAGCAGCTTGACGGGCGACTCTGGAAACACCATATATTTT.

The chain is built from TRBV6-1 and TRBJ2-7; D gene unclear. This CDR3 has 15 amino acids. V was cut by 2 bases and J by 4 bases, with 15 bases left in between. Germline assignment: CDR1 MNHNS and CDR2 SASEGT. CDR3 sequence reads: CASSERSFELYEQYV. CDR3 coding DNA: TGTGCCAGCAGTGAAAGGTCCTTCGAACTATACGAGCAGTACGTC.

This sequence joins TRBV11-2 and TRBJ1-1; possibly TRBD1 for D (6 bases). Deletions cut 2 bases from V and 4 bases from J, with 8 bases between. Germline loops: CDR1 SGHAT, CDR2 FQNNGV. The CDR3 has 13 amino acids. In nucleotides, the CDR3 is TGTGCCAGCAGCTTAAACAGGGCCACTGAAGCTTTCTTT. Amino acids: CASSLNRATEAFF.

This clone was picked up a small number of times. The chain has TRBV3-1 (or the pseudogene TRBV3-2) and TRBJ2-5; 8 bases line up with TRBD2. The CDR3 runs to 15 residues. Germline trimming cut 4 bases from V and 5 bases from J; bases unmatched to any gene: 9. Germline-derived CDR1 and CDR2 are LGHDT and YNNKEL (reference sequence). DNA for the CDR3: TGTGCCAGCAGCCCCATCGGGGGGGCCGGGGAGACCCAGTACTTC. It codes for CASSPIGGAGETQYF.

The genes are TRBV2 and TRBJ1-2; D unresolved. CDR3 length equals 11 residues. The V gene lost 6 bases and the J gene lost 4 bases, with 6 bases spanning the gap. The germline CDR1 and CDR2 sequences are SNHLY and FYNNEI. The CDR3 DNA reads TGTGCCAGCAGGGGCGGCTATGGCTACACCTTC. Amino acids: CASRGGYGYTF.

This chain connects TRBV28 to TRBJ2-2; 7 bases align to TRBD2. CDR1 and CDR2 from the germline V gene are MDHEN and SYDVKM. The CDR3 runs to 13 residues. The trim removed 9 bases at V and 6 bases at J, leaving 7 bases unmatched. The CDR3 DNA follows: TGTGCCAGTCACCGGGCGGGGGCCGGGGAGCTGTTTTTT. As protein: CASHRAGAGELFF.

This chain uses TRBV15 with TRBJ1-1; D remains ambiguous. The CDR3 runs 14 residues. The V end lost 5 bases, the J end lost 1 base, and 11 bases lay between the germline ends. Germline V gives CDR1 LNHNV, CDR2 YYDKDF (reference sequence). CDR3 sequence: CATSSRAENTEAFF. The CDR3 DNA sequence: TGTGCCACCAGCTCACGGGCAGAGAACACTGAAGCTTTCTTT.

The chain is built from TRBV9 and TRBJ2-5; 11 bases align to TRBD2. The CDR3 spans 17 residues. Germline V CDR1 and CDR2: SGDLS, YYNGEE. V trimming: 4 bases; J trimming: 5 bases; junction bases outside the gene matches: 13. The CDR3 spells CASSSDSGRGTWETQYF. The CDR3 nucleotides read TGTGCCAGCAGCTCTGATAGCGGGAGGGGCACATGGGAGACCCAGTACTTC.

The chain joins TRBV3-1 (or the pseudogene TRBV3-2) to TRBJ1-2, with a weak D call TRBD1 (5 bases). Germline values: CDR1 LGHDT, CDR2 YNNKEL (reference sequence). V was clipped by 3 bases and J by 0 bases, with 17 bases between them. CDR3 length equals 17 residues. The CDR3 nucleotides are TGTGCCAGCAGCCACTGGGGGTCTTTTCGCCCTAACTATGGCTACACCTTC. Translation: CASSHWGSFRPNYGYTF.

The chain combines TRBV2 with TRBJ1-5; D is unclear. The CDR3 totals 14 residues. The germline V and J ends were trimmed by 4 bases and 7 bases, with 14 bases remaining between them. Germline V gene data show CDR1 as SNHLY and CDR2 as FYNNEI. Here the CDR3 DNA reads TGTGCCAGCAGTGTTGAGTCAGGCGACCAGCCCCAGCATTTT. It is translated as CASSVESGDQPQHF.

The rearrangement links TRBV4-2 to TRBJ1-3, with 12 bases identical to TRBD1. The CDR3 contains 19 residues. Germline trimming cut 5 bases from V and 3 bases from J; bases unmatched to any gene: 14. In germline, CDR1 is LGHNA, CDR2 YNFKEQ. CDR3 residues: CASSSHPPGTGGSGNTIYF. The DNA for the CDR3 is TGTGCCAGCAGCTCACACCCCCCAGGGACAGGGGGCAGTGGAAACACCATATATTTT.

CDR3 DNA sequence: TGCGCCAGCAGCTCCCAGGGCGGGAGCTCCTACAATGAGCAGTTCTTC. Translation: CASSSQGGSSYNEQFF. The V and J genes are TRBV5-1 and TRBJ2-1; 7 nucleotides align to TRBD2. This CDR3 has 16 amino acids. J gave up 0 bases and V 3 bases, and 6 bases lay outside the gene matches. The germline V gene has CDR1 SGHRS and CDR2 YFSETQ.

The chain is built from TRBV23-1 and TRBJ2-2; a weak D match, TRBD2 (5 bases). TRBV23-1 is placed among ORFs of uncertain function. This CDR3 spans 16 amino acids. Trimming cost V 0 bases and J 1 base, with 9 bases left between them. The CDR3 sequence is CASSQSPGKNTGELFF. The CDR3, as DNA: TGCGCCAGCAGTCAATCGCCCGGGAAGAACACCGGGGAGCTGTTTTTT.

The chain carries TRBV7-9 and TRBJ1-1; D is perhaps TRBD1 (5 bases). The CDR3 consists of 13 residues. Trimming took 4 bases from V and 4 from J, leaving 10 bases between them. Germline V lookup: CDR1 SEHNR, CDR2 FQNEAQ (reference sequence). The CDR3 nucleotides are TGTGCCAGCAGCTGGACCGACAGCACTGAAGCTTTCTTT. Translated, it gives CASSWTDSTEAFF.

The V gene is TRBV7-9, the J gene TRBJ1-1; 8 bases are a match to TRBD1. Looked up from germline, CDR1 is SEHNR and CDR2 is FQNEAQ (reference sequence). Trimming removed 5 bases from V and 4 bases from J; junction bases left unmatched: 6. CDR3 length equals 14 residues. The CDR3 DNA reads TGTGCCAGCAGCGCAGGGGGCGCAGGCACTGAAGCTTTCTTT. It is translated as CASSAGGAGTEAFF.

The table lists this clone with a count of one. This chain joins TRBV3-1 (or the pseudogene TRBV3-2) and TRBJ1-6; D possibly corresponds to TRBD1 (6 bases). Trimming shortened V by 4 bases and J by 9 bases, and 10 bases separated the two germline ends. Germline-derived CDR1 and CDR2 are LGHDT and YNNKEL (reference sequence). CDR3 length: 13 residues. The CDR3 DNA reads as TGTGCCAGCAGCCGAGCCAGGGGTTCACCCCTCCACTTT. Translation: CASSRARGSPLHF.

The CDR3 protein is CASSPIGRDTEAFF. In nucleotides, the CDR3 is TGTGCCAGCTCACCCATAGGCAGGGACACTGAAGCTTTCTTT. The chain couples TRBV18 to TRBJ1-1; a weak D match, TRBD1 (5 bases). The CDR3 extends over 14 amino acids. The V gene lost 3 bases and the J gene lost 3 bases, with 11 bases spanning the gap. Looked up from germline, CDR1 is KGHSH and CDR2 is LQKENI.

This clone was observed a single time. The chain joins TRBV18 to TRBJ1-3; the D is unclear. Germline lookup yields CDR1 KGHSH and CDR2 LQKENI. This CDR3 region has 16 residues. The germline V and J ends were trimmed by 6 bases and 0 bases, with 15 bases remaining between them. The CDR3 bases are TGTGCCAGCTCGCCAAAAGACCTGGACTCTGGAAACACCATATATTTT. The encoded protein is CASSPKDLDSGNTIYF.

The chain has TRBV27 and TRBJ1-2; D unclear. Germline loops: CDR1 MNHEY, CDR2 SMNVEV (reference sequence). Trimming pared 3 bases from V and 6 bases from J, leaving 8 bases between. The CDR3 sequence is 12 residues long. The CDR3 region has the DNA TGTGCCAGCAGTTTTCAAGGAGATGGCTACACCTTC. This translates into CASSFQGDGYTF.

The chain has TRBV3-1 (or the pseudogene TRBV3-2) and TRBJ1-1; 7 bases align to TRBD1. This CDR3 contains 13 residues. Germline values: CDR1 LGHDT, CDR2 YNNKEL (reference sequence). After removal of 1 base from V and 9 bases from J, the junction contained 5 bases not matched to a gene. The CDR3 sequence: CASSQGGTAQAFF. The CDR3 coding sequence is TGTGCCAGCAGCCAAGGAGGGACAGCACAAGCTTTCTTT.

The chain couples TRBV2 to TRBJ1-1; D is ambiguous. The CDR3 runs to 13 residues. Deletions cut 6 bases from V and 1 base from J, with 9 bases between. Germline CDR1 reads SNHLY; CDR2 reads FYNNEI. The CDR3 DNA reads as TGTGCCAGCAGATTCGACAAGAACACTGAAGCTTTCTTT. Its translation: CASRFDKNTEAFF.

The rearrangement links TRBV5-6 to TRBJ2-2; D unclear. The germline V gene has CDR1 SGHDT and CDR2 YYEEEE. The CDR3 runs 15 residues. Trimming cost V 0 bases and J 0 bases, with 6 bases left between them. CDR3 loop: CASSLGGTNTGELFF. CDR3 DNA sequence: TGTGCCAGCAGCTTGGGCGGAACGAACACCGGGGAGCTGTTTTTT.